Each of the 3 T cell receptor beta chains below was sequenced from the same sample in a study of blood T cell repertoires in COVID-19. The method was immunoSEQ multiplex PCR; TCRdb's version includes in-frame clones alone and lacks a portion of them. The table includes 62,000 or so clones, roughly 88% detected once. The sample taken for sequencing was peripheral blood. The receptors originated from a human donor in a cohort sampled during active COVID-19.

The chain couples TRBV6-4 to TRBJ2-3, with D possibly matching TRBD2 (5 bases). Germline CDR1 reads MRHNA; CDR2 reads SNTAGT. V gave up 2 bases and J gave up 0 bases, with 9 bases separating them. This CDR3 is 15 amino acids long. The CDR3 DNA reads as TGTGCCAGCAGTGACACGCAGCGGAGCACAGATACGCAGTATTTT. This translates into CASSDTQRSTDTQYF.

This chain joins TRBV28 and TRBJ2-1; D not certain. The CDR3 length is 15 residues. Per the germline V gene, CDR1 is MDHEN and CDR2 is SYDVKM. V gave up 8 bases and J gave up 6 bases, with 20 bases separating them. The CDR3 DNA is TGTGCCAGCTTCACGCAAAGTATAGTCGGCAATGAGCAGTTCTTC. Translation gives CASFTQSIVGNEQFF. The complete variable domain, with remaining parts taken from reference TRBV28 and TRBJ2-1, reads DVKVTQSSRYLVKRTGEKVFLECVQDMDHENMFWYRQDPGLGLRLIYFSYDVKMKEKGDIPEGYSVSREKKERFSLILESASTNQTSMYLCASFTQSIVGNEQFFGPGTRLTVL.

CDR3 amino acids: CASSTGQNRYGYTF. CDR3 DNA: TGTGCCAGCAGCACAGGACAGAATCGCTATGGCTACACCTTC. J is TRBJ1-2 and V is TRBV7-2, with D possibly being TRBD1 (6 bases). This CDR3 is 14 amino acids long. Germline V lookup: CDR1 SGHTA, CDR2 FQGNSA. V gave up 5 bases and J gave up 4 bases, with 14 bases separating them.